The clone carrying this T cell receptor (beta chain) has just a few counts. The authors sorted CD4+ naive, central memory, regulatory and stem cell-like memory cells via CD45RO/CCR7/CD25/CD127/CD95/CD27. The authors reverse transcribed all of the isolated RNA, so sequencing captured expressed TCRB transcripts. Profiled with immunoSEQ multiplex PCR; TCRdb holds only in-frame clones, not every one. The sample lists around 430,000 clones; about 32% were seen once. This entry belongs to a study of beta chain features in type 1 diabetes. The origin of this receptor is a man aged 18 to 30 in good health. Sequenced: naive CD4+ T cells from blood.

The DNA for the CDR3 is TGCAGCGTACAGGGTAGCAATCAGCCCCAGCATTTT. Encoded protein: CSVQGSNQPQHF. The V call is TRBV29-1, the J call TRBJ1-5; D may be TRBD1 (6 bases). From germline, CDR1 is SQVTM and CDR2 ANQGSEA. Trimming stripped 6 bases from V and 0 bases from J, with 6 bases between. CDR3 length: 12 amino acids.